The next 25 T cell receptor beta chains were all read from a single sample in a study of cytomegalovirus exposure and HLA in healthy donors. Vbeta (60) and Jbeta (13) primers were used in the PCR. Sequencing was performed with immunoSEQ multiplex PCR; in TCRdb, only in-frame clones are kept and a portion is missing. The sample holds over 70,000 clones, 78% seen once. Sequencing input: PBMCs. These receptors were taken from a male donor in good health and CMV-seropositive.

CDR3 sequence reads: CASSVGGQNNQPQHF. The CDR3 coding sequence is TGTGCCAGCAGCGTAGGTGGACAGAACAATCAGCCCCAGCATTTT. V is TRBV9 and J is TRBJ1-5; D perhaps matches TRBD1 (6 bases). Trimming cost V 0 bases and J 3 bases, with 10 bases left between them. The V gene's germline CDR1 is SGDLS and CDR2 YYNGEE. This CDR3 is built from 15 residues.

This chain's CDR3 is CASSSRDRVRGELFF. The CDR3 bases are TGTGCCAGCAGTTCCCGGGACAGGGTGCGCGGGGAGCTGTTTTTT. This chain links TRBV28 with TRBJ2-2, with 9 bases that match TRBD1. Per germline, CDR1 MDHEN and CDR2 SYDVKM. CDR3 length equals 15 residues. V shed 4 bases and J 7 bases; nucleotides not matched to a gene: 7.

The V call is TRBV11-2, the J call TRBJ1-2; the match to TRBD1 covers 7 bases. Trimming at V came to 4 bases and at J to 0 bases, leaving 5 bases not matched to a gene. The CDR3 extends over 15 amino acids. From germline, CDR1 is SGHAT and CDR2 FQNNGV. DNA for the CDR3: TGTGCCAGCAGCTCAATTGACAGGGCTAACTATGGCTACACCTTC. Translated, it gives CASSSIDRANYGYTF.

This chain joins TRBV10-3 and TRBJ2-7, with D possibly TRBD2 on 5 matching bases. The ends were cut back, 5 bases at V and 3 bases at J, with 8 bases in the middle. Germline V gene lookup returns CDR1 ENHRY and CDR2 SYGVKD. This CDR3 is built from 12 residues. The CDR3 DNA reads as TGTGCCATCAGTCCGAGCGGCTACGAGCAGTACTTC. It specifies CAISPSGYEQYF.

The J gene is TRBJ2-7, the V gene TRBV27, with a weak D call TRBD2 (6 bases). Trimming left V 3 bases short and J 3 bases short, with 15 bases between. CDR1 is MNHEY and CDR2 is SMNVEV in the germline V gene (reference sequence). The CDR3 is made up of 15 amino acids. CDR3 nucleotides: TGTGCCAGCAGTTTGGGGGGTAATCCAAGCTACGAGCAGTACTTC. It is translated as CASSLGGNPSYEQYF.

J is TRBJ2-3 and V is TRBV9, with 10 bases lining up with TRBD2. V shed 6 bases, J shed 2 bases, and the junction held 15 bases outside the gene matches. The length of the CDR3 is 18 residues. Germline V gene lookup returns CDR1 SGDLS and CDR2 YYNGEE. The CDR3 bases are TGTGCCAGCACCGGACTAGCGGATAAGTCTCACCCCACAGATACGCAGTATTTT. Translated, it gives CASTGLADKSHPTDTQYF.

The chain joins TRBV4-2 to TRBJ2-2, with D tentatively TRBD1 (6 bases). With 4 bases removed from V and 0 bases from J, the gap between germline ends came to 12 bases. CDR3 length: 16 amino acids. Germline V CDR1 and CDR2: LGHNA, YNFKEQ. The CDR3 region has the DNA TGTGCCAGCAGCCCTGGACAGACCTCGAACACCGGGGAGCTGTTTTTT. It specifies CASSPGQTSNTGELFF.

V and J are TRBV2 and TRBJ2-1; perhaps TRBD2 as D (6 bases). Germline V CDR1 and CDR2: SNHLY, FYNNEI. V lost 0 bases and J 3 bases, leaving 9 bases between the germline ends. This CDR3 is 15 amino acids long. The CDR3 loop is CASSEAAGIYNEQFF. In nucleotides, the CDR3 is TGTGCCAGCAGTGAAGCTGCGGGAATCTACAATGAGCAGTTCTTC.

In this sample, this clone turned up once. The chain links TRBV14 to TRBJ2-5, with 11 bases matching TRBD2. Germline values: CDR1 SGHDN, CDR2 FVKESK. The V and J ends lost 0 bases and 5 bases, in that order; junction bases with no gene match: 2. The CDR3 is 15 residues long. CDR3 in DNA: TGTGCCAGCAGCCAAGATCGACTAGCGGGGGAGACCCAGTACTTC. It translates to CASSQDRLAGETQYF.

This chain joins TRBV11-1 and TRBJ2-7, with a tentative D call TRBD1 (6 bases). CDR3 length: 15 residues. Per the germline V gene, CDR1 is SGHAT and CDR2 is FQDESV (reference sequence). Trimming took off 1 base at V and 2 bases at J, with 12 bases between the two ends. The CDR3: CASSLEQGGTYEQYF. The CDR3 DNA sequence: TGTGCCAGCAGCTTAGAACAGGGTGGCACCTACGAGCAGTACTTC.

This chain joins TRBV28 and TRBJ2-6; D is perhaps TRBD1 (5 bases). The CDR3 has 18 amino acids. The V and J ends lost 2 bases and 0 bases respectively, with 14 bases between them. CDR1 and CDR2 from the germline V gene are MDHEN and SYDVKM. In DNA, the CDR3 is TGTGCCAGCAGTTTACGGCCAGGGTTAAGCTCTGGGGCCAACGTCCTGACTTTC. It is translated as CASSLRPGLSSGANVLTF.

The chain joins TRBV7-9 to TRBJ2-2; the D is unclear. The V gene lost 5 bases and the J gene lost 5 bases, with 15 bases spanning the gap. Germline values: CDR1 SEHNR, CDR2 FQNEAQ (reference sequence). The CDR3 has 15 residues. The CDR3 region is CASSPQAIVTGELFF. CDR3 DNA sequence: TGTGCCAGCAGCCCCCAAGCGATCGTAACCGGGGAGCTGTTTTTT. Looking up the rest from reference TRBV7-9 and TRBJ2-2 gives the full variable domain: DTGVSQNPRHKITKRGQNVTFRCDPISEHNRLYWYRQTLGQGPEFLTYFQNEAQLEKSRLLSDRFSAERPKGSFSTLEIQRTEQGDSAMYLCASSPQAIVTGELFFGEGSRLTVL.

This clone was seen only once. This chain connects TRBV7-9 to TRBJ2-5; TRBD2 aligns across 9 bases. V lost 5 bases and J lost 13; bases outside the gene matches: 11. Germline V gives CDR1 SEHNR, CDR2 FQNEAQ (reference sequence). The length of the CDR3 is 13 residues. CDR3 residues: CASSQGTSRVLYF. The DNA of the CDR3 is TGTGCCAGCAGCCAAGGGACTAGCCGTGTCTTGTACTTC. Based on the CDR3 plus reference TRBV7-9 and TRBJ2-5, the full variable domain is DTGVSQNPRHKITKRGQNVTFRCDPISEHNRLYWYRQTLGQGPEFLTYFQNEAQLEKSRLLSDRFSAERPKGSFSTLEIQRTEQGDSAMYLCASSQGTSRVLYFGPGTRLLVL.

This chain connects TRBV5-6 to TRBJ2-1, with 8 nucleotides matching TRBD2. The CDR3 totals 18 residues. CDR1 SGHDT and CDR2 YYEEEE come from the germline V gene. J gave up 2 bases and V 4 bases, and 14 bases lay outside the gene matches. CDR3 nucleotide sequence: TGTGCCAGCAGCCTCCTAGGAGGGCGGGAGGATCCCTACAATGAGCAGTTCTTC. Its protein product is CASSLLGGREDPYNEQFF. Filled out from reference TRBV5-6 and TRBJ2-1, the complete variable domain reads DAGVTQSPTHLIKTRGQQVTLRCSPKSGHDTVSWYQQALGQGPQFIFQYYEEEERQRGNFPDRFSGHQFPNYSSELNVNALLLGDSALYLCASSLLGGREDPYNEQFFGPGTRLTVL.

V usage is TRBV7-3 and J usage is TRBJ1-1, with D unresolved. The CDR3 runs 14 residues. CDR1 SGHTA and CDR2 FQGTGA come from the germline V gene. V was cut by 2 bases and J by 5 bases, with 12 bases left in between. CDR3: CASSLVGSGTEAFF. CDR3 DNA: TGTGCCAGCAGCTTAGTTGGGTCGGGGACTGAAGCTTTCTTT. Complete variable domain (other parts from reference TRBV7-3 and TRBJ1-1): GAGVSQTPSNKVTEKGKYVELRCDPISGHTALYWYRQSLGQGPEFLIYFQGTGAADDSGLPNDRFFAVRPEGSVSTLKIQRTERGDSAVYLCASSLVGSGTEAFFGQGTRLTVV.

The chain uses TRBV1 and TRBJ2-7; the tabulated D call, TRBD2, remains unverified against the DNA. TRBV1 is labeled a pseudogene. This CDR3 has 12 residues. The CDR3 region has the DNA TGCACCAGCAGCGTTCCCACTAGCGTGCAGTACTTC. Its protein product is CTSSVPTSVQYF.

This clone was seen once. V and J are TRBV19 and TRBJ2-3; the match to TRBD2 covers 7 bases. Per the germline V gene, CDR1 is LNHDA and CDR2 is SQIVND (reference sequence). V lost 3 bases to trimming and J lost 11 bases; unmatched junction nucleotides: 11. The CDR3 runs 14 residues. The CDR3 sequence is CASSISGLEREQYF. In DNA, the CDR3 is TGTGCCAGTAGTATCTCAGGTCTCGAGCGGGAGCAGTATTTT.

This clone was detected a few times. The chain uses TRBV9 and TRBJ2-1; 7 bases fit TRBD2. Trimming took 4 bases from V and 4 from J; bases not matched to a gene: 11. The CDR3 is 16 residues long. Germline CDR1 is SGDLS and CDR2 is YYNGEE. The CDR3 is CASSPPTSDEYNEQFF. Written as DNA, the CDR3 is TGTGCCAGCAGCCCACCCACTAGCGACGAGTACAATGAGCAGTTCTTC.

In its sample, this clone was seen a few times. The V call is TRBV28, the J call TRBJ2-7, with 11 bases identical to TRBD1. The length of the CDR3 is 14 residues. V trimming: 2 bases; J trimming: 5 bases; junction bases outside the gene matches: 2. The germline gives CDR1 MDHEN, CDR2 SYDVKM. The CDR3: CASSLGQGANEQYF. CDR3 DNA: TGTGCCAGCAGTTTAGGACAGGGGGCGAACGAGCAGTACTTC.

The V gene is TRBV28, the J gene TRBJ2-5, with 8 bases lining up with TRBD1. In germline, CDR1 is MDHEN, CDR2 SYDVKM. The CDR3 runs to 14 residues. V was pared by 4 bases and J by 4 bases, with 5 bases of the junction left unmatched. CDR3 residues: CASSSGQGGETQYF. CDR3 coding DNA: TGTGCCAGCAGTTCCGGACAGGGTGGAGAGACCCAGTACTTC.

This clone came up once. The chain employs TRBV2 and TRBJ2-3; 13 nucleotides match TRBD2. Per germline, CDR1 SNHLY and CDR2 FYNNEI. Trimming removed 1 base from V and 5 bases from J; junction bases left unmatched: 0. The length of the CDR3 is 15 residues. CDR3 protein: CASSEGLAGGDTQYF. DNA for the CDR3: TGTGCCAGCAGTGAAGGACTAGCGGGAGGAGATACGCAGTATTTT.

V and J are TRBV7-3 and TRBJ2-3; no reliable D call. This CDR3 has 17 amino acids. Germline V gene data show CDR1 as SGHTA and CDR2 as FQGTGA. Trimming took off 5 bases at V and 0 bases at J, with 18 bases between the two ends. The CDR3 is CASSPPFPVRSTDTQYF. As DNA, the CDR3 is TGTGCCAGCAGCCCCCCGTTTCCAGTAAGAAGCACAGATACGCAGTATTTT.

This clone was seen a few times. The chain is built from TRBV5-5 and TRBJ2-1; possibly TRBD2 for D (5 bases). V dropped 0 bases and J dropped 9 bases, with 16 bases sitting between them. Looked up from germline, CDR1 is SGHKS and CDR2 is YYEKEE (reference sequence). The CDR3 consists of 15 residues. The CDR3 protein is CASSLGELAGREQFF. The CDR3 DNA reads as TGTGCCAGCAGCTTGGGGGAGCTAGCTGGACGTGAGCAGTTCTTC.

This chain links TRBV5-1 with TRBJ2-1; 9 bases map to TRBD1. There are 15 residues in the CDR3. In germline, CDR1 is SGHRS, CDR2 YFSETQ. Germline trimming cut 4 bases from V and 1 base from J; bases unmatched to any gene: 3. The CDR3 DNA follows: TGCGCCAGCAGCGGGGGACAGGGTTCCTACAATGAGCAGTTCTTC. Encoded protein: CASSGGQGSYNEQFF.

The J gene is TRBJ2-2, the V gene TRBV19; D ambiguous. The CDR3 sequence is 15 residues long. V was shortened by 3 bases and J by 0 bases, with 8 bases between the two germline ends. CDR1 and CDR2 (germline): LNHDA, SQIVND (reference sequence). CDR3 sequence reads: CASSIVRTNTGELFF. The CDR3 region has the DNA TGTGCCAGTAGTATTGTGCGGACGAACACCGGGGAGCTGTTTTTT. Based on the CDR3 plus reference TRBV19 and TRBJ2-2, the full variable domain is DGGITQSPKYLFRKEGQNVTLSCEQNLNHDAMYWYRQDPGQGLRLIYYSQIVNDFQKGDIAEGYSVSREKKESFPLTVTSAQKNPTAFYLCASSIVRTNTGELFFGEGSRLTVL.